Listed here are 16 T cell receptor beta chains from one sample, sequenced in a study of shared clonotypes between healthy human individuals. Sequencing used immunoSEQ multiplex PCR; TCRdb keeps in-frame clones, though not all of them. Found here are roughly 2.2 million clones, approximately 93% of them singletons; the top ten hold 0.35% to 0.5%. The sample was naive CD4+ T cells from PBMCs. Described subset: CD45RA+ positively selected. The receptors stem from a man between 18 and 29 years old in good health. Some clones in this sample may be carry-over from other donors' samples.

The chain carries TRBV10-3 and TRBJ1-5; D is possibly TRBD1 (5 bases). This CDR3 is 12 amino acids long. Germline V gene sequence: CDR1 ENHRY, CDR2 SYGVKD. Deletions cut 6 bases from V and 4 bases from J, with 7 bases between. The CDR3 reads CAIREGNQPQHF. The CDR3 nucleotides read TGTGCCATCAGGGAGGGGAATCAGCCCCAGCATTTT.

The rearrangement links TRBV10-2 to TRBJ2-1, with 11 bases aligning to TRBD1. The CDR3 consists of 15 residues. V lost 6 bases and J lost 4; bases outside the gene matches: 5. Germline CDR1 WSHSY, CDR2 SAAADI. CDR3 amino acids: CASRAGDRGYNEQFF. The CDR3 bases are TGCGCCAGCAGAGCCGGGGACAGGGGGTACAATGAGCAGTTCTTC.

The chain combines TRBV11-2 with TRBJ2-7; 7 nucleotides line up with TRBD1. This CDR3 is 15 amino acids long. Trimming took 4 bases from V and 3 from J; bases not matched to a gene: 9. Looked up from germline, CDR1 is SGHAT and CDR2 is FQNNGV. CDR3 amino acids: CASSYDWGQLYEQYF. CDR3 DNA sequence: TGTGCCAGCAGCTATGATTGGGGACAGCTCTACGAGCAGTACTTC.

With respect to this clone: Other DNA sequences of this sample code for an identical CDR3. This chain uses TRBV2 with TRBJ2-2, with unresolved D. V lost 6 bases, J lost 3 bases, and 2 bases lay in between. The CDR3 spans 11 residues. Germline V gene sequence: CDR1 SNHLY, CDR2 FYNNEI. The chain's CDR3 is CASRYTGELFF. As DNA, the CDR3 is TGTGCCAGCAGATACACCGGGGAGCTGTTTTTT. The whole variable domain, remainder taken from reference TRBV2 and TRBJ2-2, is EPEVTQTPSHQVTQMGQEVILRCVPISNHLYFYWYRQILGQKVEFLVSFYNNEISEKSEIFDDQFSVERPDGSNFTLKIRSTKLEDSAMYFCASRYTGELFFGEGSRLTVL.

This clone turned up a few times. CDR3 in DNA: TGTGCCAGTTCTGGGTGGGAAAGAGAGACCCAGTACTTC. Residues: CASSGWERETQYF. The chain couples TRBV19 to TRBJ2-5, with unresolved D. The CDR3 length is 13 residues. CDR1 LNHDA and CDR2 SQIVND come from the germline V gene (reference sequence). V lost 8 bases and J lost 4, with 14 bases in between.

The genes are TRBV18 and TRBJ2-1, with TRBD2 matching 9 bases. This CDR3 comprises 17 residues. Germline CDR1 reads KGHSH; CDR2 reads LQKENI. J was trimmed by 6 bases and V by 3 bases; bases with no gene match: 12. The CDR3 sequence is CASSPLIAGASGNEQFF. The CDR3 coding sequence is TGTGCCAGCTCACCCTTAATAGCGGGAGCGAGCGGCAATGAGCAGTTCTTC.

The gene calls are TRBV7-2 and TRBJ2-7; D might be TRBD2 (6 bases). Germline CDR1 is SGHTA and CDR2 is FQGNSA. This CDR3 is 17 amino acids long. V was cut by 1 base and J by 0 bases, with 16 bases left in between. The DNA for the CDR3 is TGTGCCAGCAGCTTAGTAGGGACTCGGGCTGGCTCCTACGAGCAGTACTTC. Translated, it gives CASSLVGTRAGSYEQYF.

The chain couples TRBV18 to TRBJ2-3, with 7 bases identical to TRBD2. V was pared by 3 bases and J by 2 bases, with 11 bases of the junction left unmatched. The CDR3 loop spans 17 amino acids. Germline V gene sequence: CDR1 KGHSH, CDR2 LQKENI. CDR3 sequence (DNA): TGTGCCAGCTCACCGGGTTGGCTAGCGGCGAACACAGATACGCAGTATTTT. It codes for CASSPGWLAANTDTQYF.

This clone occurred once. The chain links TRBV4-1 to TRBJ1-2; D is unresolved. The CDR3 is made up of 18 amino acids. Germline V lookup: CDR1 MGHRA, CDR2 YSYEKL. The ends were cut back, 1 base at V and 0 bases at J, with 18 bases in the middle. CDR3 loop: CASSQGPLPTAPNYGYTF. In DNA form, the CDR3 reads TGCGCCAGCAGCCAAGGACCCCTCCCGACGGCCCCTAACTATGGCTACACCTTC.

The CDR3 sequence: CASSELVRGWETQYF. CDR3 nucleotides: TGTGCCAGCAGTGAATTAGTCAGGGGATGGGAGACCCAGTACTTC. This sequence joins TRBV6-1 and TRBJ2-5; possibly TRBD1 for D (6 bases). CDR3 length: 15 residues. The germline V gene encodes CDR1 MNHNS and CDR2 SASEGT. V gave up 2 bases and J gave up 5 bases, with 15 bases separating them.

On this clone itself: Within the sample, other DNA sequences also encode this same CDR3. The chain links TRBV15 to TRBJ2-1; D gene uncertain. This CDR3 is 13 amino acids long. V shed 0 bases and J shed 5 bases, with 5 bases lying between them. The V gene's germline CDR1 is LNHNV and CDR2 YYDKDF (reference sequence). The CDR3 here is CATSRDRHNEQFF. The CDR3 DNA follows: TGTGCCACCAGCAGAGACAGGCACAATGAGCAGTTCTTC.

The V gene is TRBV9, the J gene TRBJ1-1; 7 bases are a match to TRBD1. With V trimmed by 4 bases and J by 4 bases, 7 bases remained unmatched. Germline V gene sequence: CDR1 SGDLS, CDR2 YYNGEE. CDR3 length equals 14 residues. The CDR3 DNA sequence: TGTGCCAGCAGCACAGGAGGGGGCGTCACTGAAGCTTTCTTT. Encoded protein: CASSTGGGVTEAFF.

The chain combines TRBV19 with TRBJ1-1; D is ambiguous. The CDR3 extends over 14 amino acids. The V gene's germline CDR1 is LNHDA and CDR2 SQIVND (reference sequence). Trimming stripped 8 bases from V and 3 bases from J, with 16 bases between. The CDR3 nucleotides are TGTGCCAGTGGCCGGCCCCGCGGGGACACTGAAGCTTTCTTT. Its translation: CASGRPRGDTEAFF.

The CDR3 protein is CSVEDQSGTGPRSYTF. CDR3 DNA: TGCAGCGTTGAAGATCAGAGCGGGACAGGACCAAGGAGCTACACCTTC. V usage is TRBV29-1 and J usage is TRBJ1-2, with TRBD1 identical over 8 bases. The germline gives CDR1 SQVTM, CDR2 ANQGSEA. V lost 0 bases and J lost 9; bases outside the gene matches: 15. The CDR3 is made up of 16 amino acids. Drawing the rest from reference TRBV29-1 and TRBJ1-2, the complete variable domain is SAVISQKPSRDICQRGTSLTIQCQVDSQVTMMFWYRQQPGQSLTLIATANQGSEATYESGFVIDKFPISRPNLTFSTLTVSNMSPEDSSIYLCSVEDQSGTGPRSYTFGSGTRLTVV.

The genes are TRBV30 and TRBJ1-4; D uncertain. The germline V gene has CDR1 GTSNPN and CDR2 SVGIG (reference sequence). Deletions cut 5 bases from V and 2 bases from J, with 12 bases between. This CDR3 spans 14 amino acids. The CDR3 DNA follows: TGTGCCTGGCGCCCGGGTGGGACTAATGAAAAACTGTTTTTT. This encodes CAWRPGGTNEKLFF.

V usage is TRBV7-2 and J usage is TRBJ1-1, with D maybe TRBD1 (5 bases). With 1 base removed from V and 11 bases from J, the gap between germline ends came to 17 bases. Germline CDR1 and CDR2: SGHTA and FQGNSA. This CDR3 contains 14 residues. Here the CDR3 reads CASSLVAGPWYAFF. In DNA form, the CDR3 reads TGTGCCAGCAGCTTAGTAGCGGGACCTTGGTACGCTTTCTTT.